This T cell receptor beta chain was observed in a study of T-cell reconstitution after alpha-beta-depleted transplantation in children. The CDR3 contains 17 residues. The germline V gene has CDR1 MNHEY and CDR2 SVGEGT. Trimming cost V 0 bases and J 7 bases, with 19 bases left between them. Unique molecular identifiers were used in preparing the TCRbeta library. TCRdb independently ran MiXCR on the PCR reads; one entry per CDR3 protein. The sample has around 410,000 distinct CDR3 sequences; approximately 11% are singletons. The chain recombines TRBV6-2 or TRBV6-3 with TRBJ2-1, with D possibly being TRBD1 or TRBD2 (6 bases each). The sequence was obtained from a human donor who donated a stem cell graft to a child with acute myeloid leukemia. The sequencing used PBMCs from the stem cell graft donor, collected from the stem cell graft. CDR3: CASSYSTWVTRGNEQFF. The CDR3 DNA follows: TGTGCCAGCAGTTACTCGACTTGGGTGACTAGGGGGAATGAGCAGTTCTTC.